These T cell receptor beta chains were read from a single sample in a study of regulatory T cells in long-lasting Graves disease. MiXCR was run by TCRdb on the multiplex PCR reads, yielding one entry per CDR3 protein. Of roughly 410,000 distinct CDR3 sequences in the sample, 15% were seen once. These data also featured in a second study, about T cells in Graves' hyperthyroidism and ophthalmopathy.

The sample was peripheral blood mononuclear cells (PBMCs), taken at new diagnosis, from a patient treated with antithyroid drugs. All receptors derive from a woman aged 40 to 55 with Graves disease. The CDR3 runs from the conserved cysteine through the conserved F or W. Fields, in order: clone size, V gene, J gene, D gene, CDR3 protein, CDR3 DNA. The D gene is left open where the match is weak. The size entry is marked missing in some rows and otherwise reads once, few, many or a size class.

>many|TRBV6-5|TRBJ2-7|TRBD2
CASSFILGRAGAYEQYF
TGTGCCAGCAGTTTTATCTTAGGGAGGGCCGGGGCCTACGAGCAGTACTTC
>many|TRBV7-6|TRBJ2-1|NA
CASSERGGVWNEQFF
TGTGCCAGCAGCGAAAGGGGTGGGGTATGGAATGAGCAGTTCTTC
>NA|TRBV5-4|TRBJ1-1|NA
CASRPSYRDYTEAFF
TGTGCCAGCAGACCATCCTACAGGGACTACACTGAAGCTTTCTTT
>NA|TRBV14|TRBJ1-2|TRBD1
CASSPTGTEYGYTF
TGTGCCAGCAGCCCAACCGGGACAGAATATGGCTACACCTTC
>few|TRBV18|TRBJ1-3|NA
CASYQGFPDTIYF
TGTGCCAGCTACCAGGGGTTCCCCGACACCATATATTTT
>many|TRBV3-1|TRBJ2-6|TRBD2
CASSQVGGRGSSGANVLTF
TGTGCCAGCAGCCAAGTTGGCGGGAGGGGGAGCTCTGGGGCCAACGTCCTGACTTTC
>NA|TRBV7-9|TRBJ1-4|TRBD1
CASSPPTGQDEKLFF
TGTGCCAGCAGTCCTCCGACAGGGCAGGATGAAAAACTGTTTTTT
>many|TRBV7-2|TRBJ2-1|NA
CASSLPGSSYNEQFF
TGTGCCAGCAGCTTACCGGGGAGCTCCTACAATGAGCAGTTCTTC
>NA|TRBV6-5|TRBJ2-6|TRBD1
CASSLTGGPSGANVLTF
TGTGCCAGCAGTTTGACAGGGGGCCCCTCTGGGGCCAACGTCCTGACTTTC
>many|TRBV11-3|TRBJ2-1|TRBD2
CASSNPTSDGNEQFF
TGTGCCAGCAGCAACCCGACTAGCGATGGCAATGAGCAGTTCTTC
>NA|TRBV6-2/TRBV6-3|TRBJ1-2|NA
CASSYRGTALDGYTF
TGTGCCAGCAGTTACCGAGGGACGGCTTTGGATGGCTACACCTTC
>NA|TRBV5-8|TRBJ2-1|NA
CASSLWGGSPNYNEQFF
TGTGCCAGCAGCTTGTGGGGGGGCAGTCCAAACTACAATGAGCAGTTCTTC
>many|TRBV28|TRBJ2-5|NA
CASSQEGFRKETQYF
TGTGCCAGCAGTCAGGAAGGGTTCCGAAAAGAGACCCAGTACTTC
>many|TRBV19|TRBJ2-2|NA
CASTWAGAGELFF
TGTGCCAGTACCTGGGCCGGGGCCGGGGAGCTGTTTTTT
>many|TRBV9|TRBJ2-2|TRBD2
CASSGLAGEINTGELFF
TGTGCCAGCAGCGGTCTAGCGGGAGAGATAAACACCGGGGAGCTGTTTTTT
>many|TRBV14|TRBJ2-3|TRBD2
CASSPQLAGEDTQYF
TGTGCCAGCAGCCCGCAACTAGCGGGGGAGGATACGCAGTATTTT
>NA|TRBV28|TRBJ1-5|TRBD1
CASSLYRGNSGNQPQHF
TGTGCCAGCAGTCTGTACAGGGGGAACTCGGGCAATCAGCCCCAGCATTTT
>few|TRBV12-3/TRBV12-4|TRBJ2-7|NA
CASSRLEGGIEQYF
TGTGCCAGCAGTAGGTTGGAGGGGGGGATCGAGCAGTACTTC
>many|TRBV28|TRBJ2-7|TRBD2
CASSFAGGTYEQYF
TGTGCCAGCAGTTTCGCGGGGGGGACCTACGAGCAGTACTTC
>many|TRBV5-5|TRBJ1-1|NA
CASSFFQGLNTEAFF
TGTGCCAGCAGCTTTTTTCAGGGTTTGAACACTGAAGCTTTCTTT
>many|TRBV11-2|TRBJ2-7|NA
CASSLDRAGDEQYF
TGTGCCAGCAGCTTAGATCGGGCTGGTGACGAGCAGTACTTC
>few|TRBV19|TRBJ2-4|TRBD1
CASGFWTGVAKNIQYF
TGTGCCAGTGGGTTTTGGACAGGGGTAGCCAAAAACATTCAGTACTTC
>NA|TRBV30|TRBJ2-7|NA
CAWSPRGYEQYF
TGTGCCTGGAGTCCCCGGGGCTACGAGCAGTACTTC
>NA|TRBV9|TRBJ2-1|NA
CASSPWTEGGNEQFF
TGTGCCAGCAGCCCGTGGACAGAAGGTGGCAATGAGCAGTTCTTC
>many|TRBV2|TRBJ1-5|NA
CASSEALQGNQPQHF
TGTGCCAGCAGTGAAGCGCTGCAGGGCAATCAGCCCCAGCATTTT
>NA|TRBV15|TRBJ2-1|TRBD2
CATSRERREGREQFF
TGTGCCACCAGCAGAGAGCGGCGGGAGGGGCGTGAGCAGTTCTTC
>many|TRBV27|TRBJ2-1|NA
CASSPGLHNEQFF
TGTGCCAGCAGCCCGGGACTGCACAATGAGCAGTTCTTC
>few|TRBV2|TRBJ2-4|NA
CAGMTDLNIQYF
TGTGCCGGCATGACAGATTTAAACATTCAGTACTTC
>many|TRBV28|TRBJ2-7|NA
CASSLSHGGRNSYEQYF
TGTGCCAGCAGTTTATCCCATGGCGGCCGCAATTCCTACGAGCAGTACTTC
>NA|TRBV7-9|TRBJ2-6|NA
CASSPDGWGANVLTF
TGTGCCAGCAGCCCCGACGGCTGGGGGGCCAACGTCCTGACTTTC
>many|TRBV5-1|TRBJ2-1|NA
CASSKSGPRVNEQFF
TGCGCCAGCAGCAAAAGCGGACCCCGCGTCAATGAGCAGTTCTTC
>few|TRBV7-9|TRBJ2-6|NA
CASSLVWGSAGANVLTF
TGTGCCAGCAGCTTAGTATGGGGTTCGGCTGGGGCCAACGTCCTGACTTTC
>NA|TRBV7-6|TRBJ2-7|NA
CASSSIRRNSSYEQYF
TGTGCCAGCAGCTCTATTAGGAGAAATAGCTCCTACGAGCAGTACTTC
>many|TRBV28|TRBJ1-2|NA
CASSPGTIYGYTF
TGTGCCAGCAGCCCCGGGACGATCTATGGCTACACCTTC
>many|TRBV5-1|TRBJ2-2|TRBD1
CASSFDRGGSGELFF
TGCGCCAGCAGCTTCGACAGGGGAGGATCCGGGGAGCTGTTTTTT
>many|TRBV11-1|TRBJ1-1|TRBD1
CASSFGTGGQTEAFF
TGTGCCAGCAGCTTTGGGACAGGGGGCCAGACTGAAGCTTTCTTT
>NA|TRBV6-2/TRBV6-3|TRBJ2-5|TRBD1
CASSYDRGNAETQYF
TGTGCCAGCAGTTACGACAGGGGAAACGCAGAGACCCAGTACTTC
>many|TRBV28|TRBJ1-2|TRBD1
CASSPQQGANYGYTF
TGTGCCAGCAGTCCTCAACAGGGGGCGAACTATGGCTACACCTTC
>many|TRBV10-3|TRBJ2-3|TRBD2
CAISETQRLAEVGTDTQYF
TGTGCCATCAGTGAGACTCAACGACTAGCGGAGGTAGGCACAGATACGCAGTATTTT
>many|TRBV18|TRBJ2-1|TRBD1
CASSRLRDRDNEQFF
TGTGCCAGCTCACGCCTCCGGGACAGAGACAATGAGCAGTTCTTC
>NA|TRBV28|TRBJ1-2|TRBD1
CASSLLSGGDGYTF
TGTGCCAGCAGTTTGCTGTCAGGGGGAGACGGCTACACCTTC
>NA|TRBV6-2/TRBV6-3|TRBJ2-1|NA
CASGVNNEQFF
TGTGCCAGCGGGGTTAACAATGAGCAGTTCTTC
>many|TRBV12-3/TRBV12-4|TRBJ1-4|NA
CASSFEGGMDEKLFF
TGTGCCAGCAGCTTCGAGGGGGGAATGGATGAAAAACTGTTTTTT
>many|TRBV28|TRBJ1-1|NA
CASSLRSGDTEAFF
TGTGCCAGCAGTTTACGGTCAGGGGATACTGAAGCTTTCTTT
>many|TRBV28|TRBJ1-3|TRBD1
CASSLSTGAGGNTIYF
TGTGCCAGCAGTTTATCCACAGGGGCTGGGGGAAACACCATATATTTT
>NA|TRBV6-2/TRBV6-3|TRBJ1-6|TRBD1
CASSYGTAYSPLHF
TGTGCCAGCAGTTACGGGACAGCCTATTCACCCCTCCACTTT
>NA|TRBV30|TRBJ2-7|TRBD2
CAWTFGGGAEQYF
TGTGCCTGGACCTTTGGCGGGGGGGCCGAGCAGTACTTC
>NA|TRBV20-1|TRBJ2-1|TRBD2
CSAGPPGLAGDNEQFF
TGCAGTGCTGGACCTCCCGGACTAGCGGGGGACAATGAGCAGTTCTTC
>few|TRBV4-1|TRBJ2-5|TRBD2
CASSHPPVSPGLAGSWQETQYF
TGCGCCAGCAGCCACCCCCCGGTTTCCCCGGGACTAGCGGGGTCGTGGCAAGAGACCCAGTACTTC
>NA|TRBV19|TRBJ2-3|TRBD2
CASSSGGYTQYF
TGTGCCAGTAGTAGCGGGGGGTATACGCAGTATTTT
>many|TRBV7-2|TRBJ2-1|NA
CASSFTLGSYNEQFF
TGTGCCAGCAGCTTTACCCTGGGTTCCTACAATGAGCAGTTCTTC
>many|TRBV6-1|TRBJ2-5|NA
CASSKPGQGETQYF
TGTGCCAGCAGTAAACCGGGACAAGGGGAGACCCAGTACTTC
>many|TRBV28|TRBJ2-1|NA
CASSFDSPIDNEQFF
TGTGCCAGCAGTTTCGACAGTCCCATCGACAATGAGCAGTTCTTC
>NA|TRBV10-2|TRBJ2-7|NA
CASSGAGSSYEQYF
TGCGCCAGCAGTGGTGCGGGAAGCTCCTACGAGCAGTACTTC
>many|TRBV13|TRBJ2-7|TRBD2
CASSLRGTSGHRNPYEQYF
TGTGCCAGCAGCTTACGGGGGACTAGCGGGCATAGAAATCCCTACGAGCAGTACTTC